Presented here are 23 T cell receptor beta chains from one specimen sequenced in a study of cytomegalovirus exposure and HLA in healthy donors. The PCR had 60 Vbeta and 13 Jbeta primers. TCRdb's copy holds only in-frame clones and misses some; the assay was immunoSEQ multiplex PCR. The data show about 140,000 clones, roughly 80% seen once. Sequencing was performed on PBMCs. Every receptor here comes from a man aged 18 to 29 in good health and CMV-seronegative.

The chain carries TRBV28 and TRBJ1-1, with no clear D. Germline loops: CDR1 MDHEN, CDR2 SYDVKM. V lost 2 bases and J lost 0, with 10 bases in between. This CDR3 contains 15 residues. The CDR3 region is CASSLMTQMNTEAFF. In nucleotides, the CDR3 is TGTGCCAGCAGTTTAATGACACAAATGAACACTGAAGCTTTCTTT.

The chain is built from TRBV6-5 and TRBJ1-3; D is undetermined. Per the germline V gene, CDR1 is MNHEY and CDR2 is SVGAGI. V lost 6 bases and J 2 bases, leaving 14 bases between the germline ends. This CDR3 has 15 residues. The CDR3: CASRSPGIAGNTIYF. Written as DNA, the CDR3 is TGTGCCAGCAGATCCCCGGGAATCGCTGGAAACACCATATATTTT.

This clone turned up a few times. V and J are TRBV5-1 and TRBJ1-1; D may be TRBD1 (6 bases). V was pared by 5 bases and J by 7 bases, with 15 bases between. Germline V gene data show CDR1 as SGHRS and CDR2 as YFSETQ. The CDR3 extends over 13 amino acids. The CDR3 is CASRGGGRNEAFF. As DNA, the CDR3 is TGCGCCAGCAGAGGGGGAGGGAGAAATGAAGCTTTCTTT. The whole variable domain, remainder taken from reference TRBV5-1 and TRBJ1-1, is KAGVTQTPRYLIKTRGQQVTLSCSPISGHRSVSWYQQTPGQGLQFLFEYFSETQRNKGNFPGRFSGRQFSNSRSEMNVSTLELGDSALYLCASRGGGRNEAFFGQGTRLTVV.

V and J are TRBV2 and TRBJ1-3, with TRBD1 as a possible D gene (5 bases). CDR3 length: 15 residues. Trimming pared 6 bases from V and 1 base from J, leaving 13 bases between. From germline, CDR1 is SNHLY and CDR2 FYNNEI. The CDR3, as DNA: TGTGCCAGCAGATATGACGGGGGATCTGGAAACACCATATATTTT. This codes for CASRYDGGSGNTIYF.

The rearrangement uses TRBV7-9 and TRBJ2-3; D not resolved. The V gene's germline CDR1 is SEHNR and CDR2 FQNEAQ (reference sequence). V shed 5 bases and J shed 2 bases, with 8 bases lying between them. The CDR3 runs 13 residues. CDR3 in amino acids: CASSPYPTDTQYF. The CDR3 nucleotides are TGTGCCAGCAGCCCCTACCCCACAGATACGCAGTATTTT.

CDR3: CATGGGGWSNSPLHF. The CDR3 nucleotides are TGTGCCACCGGGGGAGGAGGGTGGAGCAATTCACCCCTCCACTTT. J is TRBJ1-6 and V is TRBV6-1, with D perhaps matching TRBD1 (5 bases). Germline CDR1 reads MNHNS; CDR2 reads SASEGT. The V end lost 10 bases, the J end lost 7 bases, and 20 bases lay between the germline ends. CDR3 length equals 15 residues.

This rearrangement joins TRBV6-5 to TRBJ1-1, with 9 bases lining up with TRBD1. The CDR3 consists of 14 residues. V lost 7 bases to trimming and J lost 4 bases; unmatched junction nucleotides: 7. Germline V gene data show CDR1 as MNHEY and CDR2 as SVGAGI. CDR3 amino acids: CASNPGTGSTEAFF. DNA of the CDR3: TGTGCCAGCAATCCCGGGACAGGGAGCACTGAAGCTTTCTTT.

This rearrangement joins TRBV4-3 to TRBJ1-2; D remains unclear. This CDR3 is built from 14 residues. Per germline, CDR1 LGHNA and CDR2 YSLEER. Trimming stripped 1 base from V and 2 bases from J, with 8 bases between. For the CDR3, the DNA is TGCGCCAGCAGCCAAGTTCGGGAGAACTATGGCTACACCTTC. Translated, it gives CASSQVRENYGYTF.

V gene TRBV6-5 combines with J gene TRBJ2-3; a possible D gene is TRBD2 (7 bases). This CDR3 region has 14 residues. Trimming took 4 bases from V and 4 from J, leaving 12 bases between them. From germline, CDR1 is MNHEY and CDR2 SVGAGI. In DNA, the CDR3 is TGTGCCAGCAGTTGGGGGGGCTTGGCAGATACGCAGTATTTT. Its translation is CASSWGGLADTQYF.

The V gene is TRBV6-1, the J gene TRBJ2-3; 11 bases agree with TRBD1. The CDR3 has 15 amino acids. Germline V gene sequence: CDR1 MNHNS, CDR2 SASEGT. V trimming: 6 bases; J trimming: 5 bases; junction bases outside the gene matches: 7. The CDR3 spells CASSKGQGAGDTQYF. Written as DNA, the CDR3 is TGTGCCAGCAGCAAAGGACAGGGGGCCGGAGATACGCAGTATTTT.

The chain uses TRBV7-3 and TRBJ2-3; TRBD2 matches 10 bases. V lost 5 bases to trimming and J lost 4 bases; unmatched junction nucleotides: 3. Germline CDR1 is SGHTA and CDR2 is FQGTGA. This CDR3 has 14 residues. Here the CDR3 DNA reads TGTGCCAGCAGCCTAGGACTAGCGGCAGATACGCAGTATTTT. This gives the protein CASSLGLAADTQYF.

This clone was detected a few times. V gene TRBV6-4 combines with J gene TRBJ1-2; 9 positions agree with TRBD1. Per the germline V gene, CDR1 is MRHNA and CDR2 is SNTAGT. Unmatched junction bases numbered 6, after V lost 0 bases and J lost 7 bases. This CDR3 is built from 15 residues. DNA for the CDR3: TGTGCCAGCAGTGACTCCGGGACAGGGATGAGTGGCTACACCTTC. This gives the protein CASSDSGTGMSGYTF.

This rearrangement joins TRBV29-1 to TRBJ1-2; 7 positions agree with TRBD1. V lost 6 bases to trimming and J lost 4 bases; unmatched junction nucleotides: 11. The CDR3 runs 14 residues. Germline assignment: CDR1 SQVTM and CDR2 ANQGSEA. CDR3 protein: CSVGTRQGSYGYTF. CDR3 bases: TGCAGCGTCGGAACCAGACAGGGAAGCTATGGCTACACCTTC.

The CDR3 DNA sequence: TGTGCCAGCAGCCCGGGACAGGGCCCGAACATTCAGTACTTC. It yields the protein CASSPGQGPNIQYF. The chain has TRBV7-2 and TRBJ2-4; 9 bases line up with TRBD1. Trimming at V came to 5 bases and at J to 7 bases, leaving 6 bases not matched to a gene. The CDR3 totals 14 residues. In germline, CDR1 is SGHTA, CDR2 FQGNSA.

The chain combines TRBV9 with TRBJ2-5, with D uncertain. The DNA end is a closer match to TRBJ2-7, so the J assignment may be wrong. CDR3 length: 14 amino acids. Germline CDR1 is SGDLS and CDR2 is YYNGEE. CDR3 residues: CASSTYSNFYEQYF. CDR3 DNA: TGTGCCAGCAGCACCTACAGTAATTTCTACGAGCAGTACTTC.

The V call is TRBV4-2, the J call TRBJ1-1; the D gene is possibly TRBD1 (5 bases). CDR1 is LGHNA, CDR2 YNFKEQ, per germline. The CDR3 contains 14 residues. V lost 4 bases to trimming and J lost 4 bases, with 13 bases between them. This chain's CDR3 is CASSRGGDGTEAFF. The DNA for the CDR3 is TGTGCCAGCAGCCGTGGAGGGGATGGCACTGAAGCTTTCTTT.

This clone occurred a few times. V and J are TRBV2 and TRBJ1-3; TRBD1 matches 8 bases. Germline trimming cut 2 bases from V and 0 bases from J; bases unmatched to any gene: 3. Germline V CDR1 and CDR2: SNHLY, FYNNEI. This CDR3 has 16 residues. The CDR3: CASSETGGLSGNTIYF. The CDR3, as DNA: TGTGCCAGCAGTGAAACAGGGGGACTCTCTGGAAACACCATATATTTT. The full variable domain, rest sourced from reference TRBV2 and TRBJ1-3, is EPEVTQTPSHQVTQMGQEVILRCVPISNHLYFYWYRQILGQKVEFLVSFYNNEISEKSEIFDDQFSVERPDGSNFTLKIRSTKLEDSAMYFCASSETGGLSGNTIYFGEGSWLTVV.

This clone was detected once. The V gene is TRBV5-4, the J gene TRBJ1-2, with 8 nucleotides matching TRBD1. CDR1 and CDR2 from the germline V gene are SGHNT and YYREEE (reference sequence). The junction had 6 bases not matched to a gene; V was cut back by 4 bases and J by 4 bases. The CDR3 is made up of 14 amino acids. The CDR3 coding sequence is TGTGCCAGCAGCGTGGACAGGGAAACCTATGGCTACACCTTC. This codes for CASSVDRETYGYTF. Using reference TRBV5-4 and TRBJ1-2 for the parts outside the CDR3, the full variable domain is ETGVTQSPTHLIKTRGQQVTLRCSSQSGHNTVSWYQQALGQGPQFIFQYYREEENGRGNFPPRFSGLQFPNYSSELNVNALELDDSALYLCASSVDRETYGYTFGSGTRLTVV.

Regarding this clone: The junction does not match germline at one end; this may be a read error. The chain couples TRBV7-9 to TRBJ1-1; D is uncertain. CDR1 and CDR2 (germline): SEHNR, FQNEAQ (reference sequence). The CDR3 has 12 residues. The CDR3 spells CSSSLEETEAFF. The CDR3 nucleotides are TGTTCCAGCAGCTTAGAGGAGACTGAAGCTTTCTTT.

About this clone itself: Other DNA sequences in this specimen translate into the identical CDR3. This chain connects TRBV2 to TRBJ1-5; 10 bases line up with TRBD1. The CDR3 consists of 16 residues. Germline V gene data show CDR1 as SNHLY and CDR2 as FYNNEI. V shed 0 bases, J shed 4 bases, and the junction held 3 bases outside the gene matches. In DNA, the CDR3 is TGTGCCAGCAGTGAAGCGCGGGGACAGGGGAATCAGCCCCAGCATTTT. Protein product: CASSEARGQGNQPQHF.

In DNA, the CDR3 is TGTGCCAGCAGCGCGACAGGGGGCGCGGGTGGCTACACCTTC. Translating it yields CASSATGGAGGYTF. The chain combines TRBV9 with TRBJ1-2; 10 positions match TRBD1. The ends lost 3 bases at V and 7 bases at J; junction bases unmatched: 6. The germline CDR1 and CDR2 sequences are SGDLS and YYNGEE. The CDR3 totals 14 residues.

With regard to this clone: Mismatch with germline at one junction end may stem from a read error. This specimen includes other DNA sequences encoding the same CDR3. V is TRBV5-1 and J is TRBJ2-5; 9 bases match TRBD1. The CDR3 sequence is 14 residues long. Germline V lookup: CDR1 SGHRS, CDR2 YFSETQ. CDR3 residues: CASSSGQGGETQYF. Here the CDR3 DNA reads TGCGCCAGTAGCTCGGGACAGGGAGGGGAGACCCAGTACTTC.

This clone appeared once. The J gene is TRBJ1-1, the V gene TRBV27; 9 nucleotides align to TRBD1. V was clipped by 2 bases and J by 5 bases; unmatched bases: 12. Per the germline V gene, CDR1 is MNHEY and CDR2 is SMNVEV (reference sequence). The CDR3 totals 17 residues. CDR3 coding DNA: TGTGCCAGCAGTTTAGGGTGGCAGGGACAGGGTGTGACTGAAGCTTTCTTT. This encodes CASSLGWQGQGVTEAFF.